This note documents a single T cell receptor (beta chain) sequence. Its antigen is still unknown. Per-nucleotide qualities are absent, and no much larger clonotype sits a single base away. This sample is drawn from a study of Tregs in tolerant kidney transplant recipients (dated by TCRdb to between 2017 and 2020). For the wider study: TCRbeta sequencing was used in the study to identify donor-specific regulatory T cells before combined kidney and bone marrow transplantation, and the identified cells were then tracked after transplant. TCRbeta repertoire sequencing was used in a few healthy controls to compare several methods for expanding Tregs specific for an allogeneic donor.

Thawed PBMCs were FACS-sorted into unstimulated Tregs (CD4+CD25+CD127-), CD4+ non-Tregs (CD4+CD25-), CD4 cells and CD8 cells. Before Treg sorting, thawed PBMCs were rested overnight at 37°C with around 220 IU/ml IL-2. Healthy control blood came either as purchased buffy coats or from healthy volunteers. Healthy control blood was separated into PBMCs by Ficoll density gradient and cryopreserved, and patient PBMCs were collected both before and after transplant. CDR1 and CDR2 (SGHVS, FQNEAQ) derive from the germline V gene. V is reduced by 6 bases and J by 3 bases, leaving a spacing of 11 bases between them. The CDR3 starts with the cysteine, ends with the phenylalanine, and has 13 residues. Only the CDR3 part of the read is kept: 39 bases, read in frame from the first base. Overall study results and their limits: Biological reproducibility was not directly assessed, although technical replication error appeared to be minimal. Expanding Tregs with activated donor B cells appeared to identify the most biologically relevant and donor-specific TCRbeta repertoire. Because only a small number of patients were included, the study had limitations, and the results will need to be validated in larger populations as well as under other immunosuppression protocols.

For TCRbeta CDR3 sequencing, genomic DNA from the sorted cells was extracted using the QIAGEN DNeasy Blood and Tissue Kit. Through immunoSEQ, high-throughput TCRbeta CDR3 sequencing was done commercially, including PCR amplification with internal controls and bias correction. The study's processing was this. Unique productive TCRbeta sequences were defined by CDR3 nucleotide sequence where primers matched, otherwise by CDR3 amino acid sequence with Vbeta and Jbeta genes. To correct sorting error, sequences shared between sorted populations at a frequency ratio of 2:1 or less were removed; the rest were assigned to the higher population. A sequence was defined as donor-reactive if the sequence was expanded at least 5-fold in CFSE-low cells compared with unstimulated cells and had a frequency of at least 0.01% in CFSE-low cells. Repertoire divergence was quantified by Jensen-Shannon divergence using the top 100 TCRbeta sequences ranked by frequency. For any sample with multiple sequencing runs, sorting error was corrected in each run separately before the runs were pooled. TCRdb provides this immuneACCESS table in a form limited to in-frame rearrangements. Some clones are lacking; in checked studies, under half of them reflect an unresolved V gene, and why the rest are absent is not known. V and J calls and clone size are those listed in that table; D and trimming were worked out from the DNA. The sample table holds fewer than 20,000 clones, of which roughly 80% were seen once. 2% to 2.5% of the sample goes to the ten largest clones.

Source material: Tregs from blood. The source of this sequence is a human donor in good health. The V and J genes are TRBV7-8 and TRBJ1-2; the D gene lacks a confident call. Read as DNA, the sequence is TGTGCCAGCAGTGAACGGCGAGACTATGGCTACACCTTC. It specifies CASSERRDYGYTF.